This passage covers 6 T cell receptor beta chains from one sample sequenced in a study of T cell responses to AZD1222 COVID-19 vaccine. The protocol was immunoSEQ multiplex PCR, while the TCRdb copy is restricted to in-frame clones and leaves out a portion. The table includes 75,000 to 85,000 clones, approximately 90% detected once. The material sequenced was peripheral blood, taken 28 days after the second AZD1222 dose. Receptors were obtained from an adult who received the AZD1222 COVID-19 vaccine.

This clone was seen a handful of times. The rearrangement links TRBV7-3 to TRBJ1-1; TRBD1 matches 8 bases. The CDR3 is 15 amino acids. V dropped 3 bases and J dropped 4; count of bases not matched to a gene: 7. CDR1 is SGHTA, CDR2 FQGTGA, per germline. This chain's CDR3 is CASSLTGEWGTEAFF. CDR3 sequence (DNA): TGTGCCAGCAGCTTGACAGGGGAGTGGGGCACTGAAGCTTTCTTT.

The rearrangement uses TRBV2 and TRBJ1-1; D gene ambiguous. V dropped 5 bases and J dropped 6 bases, with 10 bases sitting between them. This CDR3 spans 12 amino acids. In germline, CDR1 is SNHLY, CDR2 FYNNEI. The CDR3 DNA is TGTGCCAGCAGTAAACACGTTCCTGAAGCTTTCTTT. Residues: CASSKHVPEAFF. Supplemented by reference TRBV2 and TRBJ1-1, the full variable domain reads EPEVTQTPSHQVTQMGQEVILRCVPISNHLYFYWYRQILGQKVEFLVSFYNNEISEKSEIFDDQFSVERPDGSNFTLKIRSTKLEDSAMYFCASSKHVPEAFFGQGTRLTVV.

V and J are TRBV6-5 and TRBJ2-7, with D possibly TRBD2 on 5 matching bases. The germline gives CDR1 MNHEY, CDR2 SVGAGI. V was shortened by 5 bases and J by 1 base, with 12 bases between the two germline ends. The CDR3 covers 14 residues. The CDR3 bases are TGTGCCAGCAGTAACCCCCCGGGGTCCTACGAGCAGTACTTC. It is translated as CASSNPPGSYEQYF.

This chain joins TRBV6-5 and TRBJ2-1; either TRBD1 or TRBD2 may fit D (6 bases each). CDR3 length: 15 amino acids. Germline CDR1 and CDR2: MNHEY and SVGAGI. V dropped 0 bases and J dropped 4 bases, with 10 bases sitting between them. CDR3 in amino acids: CASSYSGGTYNEQFF. The DNA for the CDR3 is TGTGCCAGCAGTTACTCCGGGGGCACGTACAATGAGCAGTTCTTC.

The CDR3, as DNA: TGTGCCAGCAGCGTAGGACAGGGAAGTAATGTCCGGGGCTACACCTTC. The encoded protein is CASSVGQGSNVRGYTF. The J gene is TRBJ1-2, the V gene TRBV9; 7 bases are a match to TRBD1. The germline CDR1 and CDR2 sequences are SGDLS and YYNGEE. CDR3 length: 16 amino acids. V lost 0 bases, J lost 8 bases, and 13 bases stayed unmatched.

This rearrangement joins TRBV7-8 to TRBJ2-2; D uncertain. V shed 5 bases and J shed 7 bases, with 14 bases lying between them. There are 14 residues in the CDR3. From germline, CDR1 is SGHVS and CDR2 FQNEAQ. The CDR3 loop is CASSPEPVGGELFF. As DNA, the CDR3 is TGTGCCAGCAGCCCCGAGCCAGTTGGCGGGGAGCTGTTTTTT.